Shown below are 29 T cell receptor beta chains from a single sample sequenced in a study of response to subunit inactivated influenza vaccine (dated by TCRdb to the late 2010s). Library preparation used RT-PCR. The sequencer listed for this sample is Illumina HiSeq 2500. Clones were called with MiXCR by TCRdb after fastp trimmed the public reads at Q25, and only in-frame beta chains were retained. Identical CDR3 protein sequences are pooled into one entry, listed with their most common genes and DNA. The sample contains roughly 290,000 distinct CDR3 sequences, 21% of them found a single time. In total, the top ten clones hold about a tenth of the sample. Sequenced here: PBMCs from blood, sampled less than 22 months after vaccination. The origin of the receptors is a man aged 45 to 70 who received an inactivated influenza vaccine. Donor details come from another sample of the same person, matched by shared clones.

The count of this clonotype is one. The J gene is TRBJ1-1, the V gene TRBV30, with a tentative D call TRBD1 (5 bases). Between the trimmed V and J ends, which lost 4 bases and 0 bases, there was a span of 15 bases. The CDR3 runs to 15 residues. Germline lookup yields CDR1 GTSNPN and CDR2 SVGIG (reference sequence). The CDR3: CAWINLPGMNTEAFF. DNA for the CDR3: TGTGCCTGGATAAACTTGCCAGGGATGAACACTGAAGCTTTCTTT.

Many counts were recorded for this clonotype. The J gene is TRBJ1-2, the V gene TRBV10-3, with a possible D match to TRBD1 (5 bases). V was clipped by 3 bases and J by 4 bases, with 12 bases between them. The CDR3 sequence is 14 residues long. Looked up from germline, CDR1 is ENHRY and CDR2 is SYGVKD. CDR3 region: CAISEGARSYGYTF. Here the CDR3 DNA reads TGTGCCATCAGTGAAGGGGCCCGAAGCTATGGCTACACCTTC.

This clonotype was counted only a few times. The chain links TRBV7-3 to TRBJ2-1; D unclear. Trimming shortened V by 2 bases and J by 4 bases, and 12 bases separated the two germline ends. This CDR3 has 15 residues. CDR1 is SGHTA, CDR2 FQGTGA, per germline. This chain's CDR3 is CASSLYGNSYNEQFF. In nucleotides, the CDR3 is TGTGCCAGCAGCTTATACGGAAATAGTTACAATGAGCAGTTCTTC.

This clonotype occurred a few times. The CDR3 sequence is CASSFPGGTNEKLFF. The CDR3 DNA sequence: TGTGCCAGCAGCTTCCCTGGAGGGACTAATGAAAAACTGTTTTTT. V is TRBV12-3 or TRBV12-4 and J is TRBJ1-4; D gene ambiguous. This CDR3 has 15 amino acids. V was cut by 6 bases and J by 2 bases, with 13 bases left in between.

This clonotype was counted a few times. The chain links TRBV12-3 or TRBV12-4 to TRBJ1-5; TRBD1 matches 7 bases. V gave up 7 bases and J gave up 4 bases; unmatched junction bases: 4. The CDR3 loop spans 13 amino acids. The CDR3 DNA sequence: TGTGCCAGCAACCCACAGGGGAATCAGCCCCAGCATTTT. It yields the protein CASNPQGNQPQHF.

This clonotype was seen repeatedly, ten times or more. The chain combines TRBV6-1 with TRBJ1-2; D unclear. There are 12 residues in the CDR3. CDR1 and CDR2 (germline): MNHNS, SASEGT. Trimming shortened V by 4 bases and J by 7 bases, and 10 bases separated the two germline ends. CDR3 residues: CASSGNMGGYTF. The CDR3 DNA reads as TGTGCCAGCAGTGGAAATATGGGTGGCTACACCTTC.

The CDR3 DNA reads as TGTGCCAGCAGCTTATCTCTAGGGAACGGCTACACCTTC. It yields the protein CASSLSLGNGYTF. V usage is TRBV11-2 and J usage is TRBJ1-2; D gene unclear. This CDR3 region has 13 residues. Per germline, CDR1 SGHAT and CDR2 FQNNGV. V dropped 2 bases and J dropped 8 bases, with 12 bases sitting between them.

This rearrangement joins TRBV5-1 to TRBJ1-1; TRBD1 agrees at 9 bases. V lost 0 bases to trimming and J lost 0 bases; unmatched junction nucleotides: 6. CDR1 and CDR2 (germline): SGHRS, YFSETQ. This CDR3 region has 17 residues. CDR3 nucleotide sequence: TGCGCCAGCAGCTTGGAGCCGGGACAGGGACTGAACACTGAAGCTTTCTTT. Its translation is CASSLEPGQGLNTEAFF. The entire variable domain, with the rest obtained from reference TRBV5-1 and TRBJ1-1, is as follows: KAGVTQTPRYLIKTRGQQVTLSCSPISGHRSVSWYQQTPGQGLQFLFEYFSETQRNKGNFPGRFSGRQFSNSRSEMNVSTLELGDSALYLCASSLEPGQGLNTEAFFGQGTRLTVV.

This clonotype was detected a few times. The V gene is TRBV5-1, the J gene TRBJ1-5; D remains unclear. The V end lost 6 bases, the J end lost 2 bases, and 12 bases lay between the germline ends. The CDR3 extends over 14 amino acids. Germline V gene sequence: CDR1 SGHRS, CDR2 YFSETQ. CDR3 in amino acids: CASKRDLGNQPQHF. DNA for the CDR3: TGCGCCAGCAAACGGGATTTGGGCAATCAGCCCCAGCATTTT.

This clonotype has more than one count but fewer than ten. The chain joins TRBV7-9 to TRBJ2-2, with 9 bases identical to TRBD1. CDR1 and CDR2 from the germline V gene are SEHNR and FQNEAQ (reference sequence). There are 16 residues in the CDR3. The junction had 6 bases not matched to a gene; V was cut back by 5 bases and J by 2 bases. CDR3 in DNA: TGTGCCAGCAGCGCAACAGGGGGCCTAAACACCGGGGAGCTGTTTTTT. This gives the protein CASSATGGLNTGELFF.

This clonotype showed up many times. The CDR3 bases are TGTGCCAGCAGCTCACTTCGGGGACCTGAAGCTTTCTTT. It translates to CASSSLRGPEAFF. The V call is TRBV7-9, the J call TRBJ1-1; weak D call: TRBD1 (5 bases). The CDR3 loop spans 13 amino acids. Per germline, CDR1 SEHNR and CDR2 FQNEAQ (reference sequence). Trimming removed 4 bases at V and 6 bases at J, with 12 bases between.

The chain carries TRBV20-1 and TRBJ2-7; TRBD1 matches 11 bases. There are 14 residues in the CDR3. Germline V CDR1 and CDR2: DFQATT, SNEGSKA (reference sequence). V shed 3 bases and J 5 bases; nucleotides not matched to a gene: 6. The CDR3 sequence is CSASLGQGADEQYF. In nucleotides, the CDR3 is TGCAGTGCTAGTCTAGGACAGGGGGCCGACGAGCAGTACTTC.

This clonotype was found a few times. V gene TRBV5-1 combines with J gene TRBJ2-2; the D call may be TRBD1 or TRBD2 (5 bases each). Germline V gives CDR1 SGHRS, CDR2 YFSETQ. This CDR3 contains 15 residues. V was cut by 2 bases and J by 0 bases, with 8 bases left in between. CDR3 in amino acids: CASSFGTANTGELFF. The CDR3 DNA reads as TGCGCCAGCAGCTTCGGGACGGCGAACACCGGGGAGCTGTTTTTT.

The V call is TRBV12-3 or TRBV12-4, the J call TRBJ2-2; no clear D. Trimming shortened V by 4 bases and J by 0 bases, and 15 bases separated the two germline ends. The CDR3 sequence is 17 residues long. CDR3 sequence: CASSSPGPHTNTGELFF. CDR3 DNA: TGTGCCAGCAGTTCCCCCGGGCCCCATACGAACACCGGGGAGCTGTTTTTT.

This clonotype was observed a handful of times. The chain links TRBV10-3 to TRBJ1-3; maybe TRBD1 (5 bases). Germline V gene sequence: CDR1 ENHRY, CDR2 SYGVKD. CDR3 length: 18 residues. The germline V and J ends were trimmed by 10 bases and 1 base, with 26 bases remaining between them. Here the CDR3 DNA reads TGTGCCACCCTATACGGGGGGGATCCGCGCGCTTCTGGAAACACCATATATTTT. Its translation is CATLYGGDPRASGNTIYF.

The gene calls are TRBV6-6 and TRBJ1-1, with unresolved D. Trimming pared 0 bases from V and 6 bases from J, leaving 8 bases between. Per the germline V gene, CDR1 is MNHNY and CDR2 is SVGAGI (reference sequence). The CDR3 extends over 13 amino acids. DNA for the CDR3: TGTGCCAGCAGTTACTCGATTGCGGCTGAAGCTTTCTTT. Translating gives CASSYSIAAEAFF.

The rearrangement uses TRBV20-1 and TRBJ1-6, with D unresolved. The CDR3 extends over 13 amino acids. V was clipped by 6 bases and J by 5 bases, with 11 bases between them. Germline V gene sequence: CDR1 DFQATT, CDR2 SNEGSKA (reference sequence). The CDR3 loop reads CSAFAVNNSPLHF. CDR3 coding DNA: TGCAGTGCCTTCGCCGTTAATAATTCACCCCTCCACTTT.

The gene calls are TRBV4-2 and TRBJ2-3, with 7 bases identical to TRBD2. V lost 1 base and J lost 1; bases outside the gene matches: 2. Germline V gene sequence: CDR1 LGHNA, CDR2 YNFKEQ. The CDR3 has 15 amino acids. CDR3 bases: TGTGCCAGCAGCCAAGTCAGCGGGGGCACAGATACGCAGTATTTT. The encoded protein is CASSQVSGGTDTQYF.

This clonotype was seen repeatedly, ten times or more. The chain recombines TRBV18 with TRBJ2-1, with D tentatively TRBD2 (5 bases). Germline V gene data show CDR1 as KGHSH and CDR2 as LQKENI. The CDR3 runs 18 residues. V dropped 3 bases and J dropped 9 bases, with 27 bases sitting between them. This CDR3 reads CASSPPPGPDGGESEQFF. CDR3 DNA sequence: TGTGCCAGCTCACCGCCCCCCGGACCGGACGGAGGTGAGAGTGAGCAGTTCTTC.

This clonotype has just a few counts. The rearrangement uses TRBV24-1 and TRBJ2-2; TRBD2 aligns across 10 bases. The J segment lost 6 bases and the V segment lost 3 bases, leaving 9 bases of the junction unmatched. The CDR3 runs to 17 residues. CDR1 KGHDR and CDR2 SFDVKD come from the germline V gene. The CDR3 here is CATSDPVTSGKAGELFF. The CDR3 DNA is TGTGCCACCAGTGATCCCGTTACTAGCGGGAAGGCCGGGGAGCTGTTTTTT.

This CDR3 reads CASSLFLKYEQYF. CDR3 nucleotide sequence: TGTGCCAGCAGCTTGTTTCTCAAGTACGAGCAGTACTTC. The genes are TRBV5-5 and TRBJ2-7; D uncertain. The germline gives CDR1 SGHKS, CDR2 YYEKEE (reference sequence). This CDR3 spans 13 amino acids. The germline V and J ends were trimmed by 1 base and 4 bases, with 9 bases remaining between them.

The chain employs TRBV12-3 or TRBV12-4 and TRBJ2-1, with unresolved D. There are 11 residues in the CDR3. The V and J ends lost 6 bases and 12 bases respectively, with 12 bases between them. The CDR3 region has the DNA TGTGCCAGCAGGATGACTGGCCGGCAGTTCTTC. Translation gives CASRMTGRQFF.

This sequence joins TRBV9 and TRBJ2-2, with D maybe TRBD1 (7 bases). There are 17 residues in the CDR3. Between the trimmed V and J ends, which lost 0 bases and 0 bases, there was a span of 12 bases. Germline CDR1 and CDR2: SGDLS and YYNGEE. The CDR3 DNA reads TGTGCCAGCAGCGTAGCTCAGGGGGGAGCGAACACCGGGGAGCTGTTTTTT. Its protein is CASSVAQGGANTGELFF.

This clonotype was found a few times. The rearrangement joins TRBV11-2 to TRBJ2-1; D uncertain. V was pared by 5 bases and J by 0 bases, with 14 bases between. The germline V gene has CDR1 SGHAT and CDR2 FQNNGV. The CDR3 consists of 16 residues. The CDR3 spells CASSPTVLTSYNEQFF. The CDR3 nucleotides are TGTGCCAGCAGCCCAACTGTATTAACCTCCTACAATGAGCAGTTCTTC.

The chain combines TRBV6-5 with TRBJ1-1; maybe TRBD1 (5 bases). V dropped 0 bases and J dropped 12 bases, with 11 bases sitting between them. Looked up from germline, CDR1 is MNHEY and CDR2 is SVGAGI. This CDR3 contains 12 residues. CDR3 nucleotide sequence: TGTGCCAGCAGTTACTCGGGGGGAAGACCTTTCTTT. It encodes CASSYSGGRPFF.

This chain connects TRBV7-9 to TRBJ2-3; perhaps TRBD2 as D (5 bases). CDR3 length: 16 residues. The germline V and J ends were trimmed by 1 base and 2 bases, with 13 bases remaining between them. CDR1 SEHNR and CDR2 FQNEAQ come from the germline V gene (reference sequence). The CDR3 region is CASSLVSAVDTDTQYF. The CDR3 region has the DNA TGTGCCAGCAGCTTAGTATCAGCGGTGGACACAGATACGCAGTATTTT.

In its sample, this clonotype was seen a few times. The gene calls are TRBV6-1 and TRBJ1-2; 7 bases agree with TRBD1. CDR1 and CDR2 from the germline V gene are MNHNS and SASEGT. This CDR3 comprises 15 residues. J gave up 1 base and V 6 bases, and 8 bases lay outside the gene matches. The DNA of the CDR3 is TGTGCCAGCAGCCCGGGACAGAGCCTTAACTATGGCTACACCTTC. Translated, it gives CASSPGQSLNYGYTF.

This chain uses TRBV12-3 or TRBV12-4 with TRBJ1-2; no clear D gene. V lost 6 bases, J lost 2 bases, and 10 bases lay in between. The CDR3 totals 13 residues. Here the CDR3 reads CASSVPGNYGYTF. The CDR3 DNA follows: TGTGCCAGCAGCGTGCCGGGGAACTATGGCTACACCTTC.

This chain uses TRBV4-2 with TRBJ1-4, with 9 bases that match TRBD1. CDR1 LGHNA and CDR2 YNFKEQ come from the germline V gene. Trimming took 4 bases from V and 0 from J; bases not matched to a gene: 6. The CDR3 is made up of 17 amino acids. The CDR3 reads CASSPRQGGATNEKLFF. The CDR3 DNA reads TGTGCCAGCAGCCCGAGACAGGGGGGGGCAACTAATGAAAAACTGTTTTTT.